The T cell receptor (beta chain) under discussion was sequenced for a study of neoadjuvant nivolumab and ipilimumab in lung cancer. Study-level results: Higher pretherapy blood TCR richness went with higher resected-tumor richness. Compared with tumor-adjacent uninvolved lung, resected tumors showed greater richness and clonality.

The protocol was immunoSEQ multiplex PCR, while the TCRdb copy is restricted to in-frame clones and leaves out a portion. The sample shows tens of thousands of clones, over 80% of them seen only once. There are 14 residues in the CDR3. V lost 3 bases and J lost 7; bases outside the gene matches: 6. Per germline, CDR1 SGHKS and CDR2 YYEKEE (reference sequence). A word on this clone: What it binds is not known.

Sequenced material: peripheral blood, taken before neoadjuvant nivolumab, alone or with ipilimumab. The sequence was obtained from an adult with non-small cell lung cancer. The chain couples TRBV5-5 to TRBJ2-2; TRBD1 aligns across 7 bases. In DNA, the CDR3 is TGTGCCAGCAGCTCGACAGGGATGGGCGGGGAGCTGTTTTTT. Translation: CASSSTGMGGELFF.